The next 4 T cell receptor beta chains were all read from a single sample in a study of beta chain features in type 1 diabetes. Study-wide findings and caveats: Shorter TCRB CDR3s, moderately but significantly so, marked every one of the four CD4+ subsets in Type 1 diabetes patients.

For these TCRs, the target antigens are not known. Isolated RNA was reverse transcribed in full, so expressed TCRB transcripts were sequenced. TCRdb's copy holds only in-frame clones and misses some; the assay was immunoSEQ multiplex PCR. Among 140,000 to 150,000 clones, roughly an eighth were seen once, and the ten largest hold under 1.5%. Sequencing was performed on central memory CD4+ T cells from blood. Every receptor here comes from a man between 18 and 35 years old with type 1 diabetes.

This chain links TRBV5-1 with TRBJ1-1; 7 nucleotides agree with TRBD1. The CDR3 extends over 13 amino acids. Germline V lookup: CDR1 SGHRS, CDR2 YFSETQ. The ends lost 4 bases at V and 5 bases at J; junction bases unmatched: 5. Here the CDR3 DNA reads TGCGCCAGCAGCCGACAGGGCCAGACTGAAGCTTTCTTT. Residues: CASSRQGQTEAFF.

The chain combines TRBV5-1 with TRBJ2-3, with TRBD1 matching over 8 bases. This CDR3 is 15 amino acids long. J was trimmed by 3 bases and V by 3 bases; bases with no gene match: 6. From germline, CDR1 is SGHRS and CDR2 YFSETQ. The chain's CDR3 is CASSSGTGPTDTQYF. The DNA of the CDR3 is TGCGCCAGCAGCTCCGGGACAGGACCAACAGATACGCAGTATTTT.

A single count supports this clone. DNA of the CDR3: TGTGCCAGCTCACCACCCCTCTTGAACGAGCAGTACTTC. Its translation: CASSPPLLNEQYF. The J gene is TRBJ2-7, the V gene TRBV18; D is undetermined. Germline lookup yields CDR1 KGHSH and CDR2 LQKENI. The CDR3 has 13 residues. Trimming removed 0 bases from V and 5 bases from J, with 8 bases in between.

The chain couples TRBV5-1 to TRBJ2-1, with D maybe TRBD2 (5 bases). The length of the CDR3 is 15 residues. CDR1 and CDR2 from the germline V gene are SGHRS and YFSETQ. V dropped 3 bases and J dropped 5 bases, with 15 bases sitting between them. This chain's CDR3 is CASSSRPPEDNEQFF. Here the CDR3 DNA reads TGCGCCAGCAGCTCCAGACCCCCGGAGGACAATGAGCAGTTCTTC.